Detailed here is one TCR beta chain. A single count supports this clonotype. Its antigen has not been determined. Nothing much larger sits one base from this clone, and base qualities are not available. Weak support is all one read offers. This sample was included in a study of CD8 T cells in Susac syndrome (dated 2019 in TCRdb). The study in broad terms: The study used repertoire sequencing to test whether antigen drove CD8+ T cell activation and differentiation in Susac syndrome. The study compared CD8+ T cell repertoire clonality among 12 healthy donors, around 14 Susac syndrome patients and approximately 16 multiple sclerosis patients. Points the paper makes about the study in general: The number of individuals in the TCR sequencing and HLA analysis was acknowledged as relatively small.

Peripheral blood CD8+ and CD4+ T cells from healthy donors, Susac syndrome patients and multiple sclerosis patients were profiled using high-throughput TCR beta sequencing. Multiple sclerosis controls were treatment-naive patients with stable or active relapsing-remitting disease fulfilling revised McDonald criteria. Bulk CD8+ and CD4+ T cells were purified magnetically by negative isolation, whereas CD8+ TEMRA cells were enriched by FACS. Blood was drawn into EDTA tubes, processed within 24 hours, and PBMCs were isolated by density gradient centrifugation. PBMCs intended for TCR sequencing were cryopreserved in liquid nitrogen and were subsequently thawed in a 37 degrees C water bath. A purity of at least 90% was achieved for sorted or isolated CD4+, CD8+ and CD8+ TEMRA cells. RNA was extracted using the RNeasy kit, and roughly 0.5 to 1 ug of the RNA was reverse transcribed with random hexamers. The immunoSEQ multiplex PCR assay, which covers 54 Vbeta and 13 Jbeta segments, was used to amplify TCR beta CDR3 regions. Bias from PCR amplification was corrected by using a synthetic template baseline for primer optimization and for computational correction. The original methods were these. Reads were annotated to V, D and J genes per IMGT and analyzed with immunoSEQ Analyzer, keeping only productive sequences. Clonality was computed as one minus Shannon entropy normalized by log2 of the number of productive unique sequences. For each patient and control, public and private clones were evaluated within the 100 most prevalent clones. A clone was defined as Susac-specific if it was absent from the healthy and MS cohorts, from 1052 published viral clones and from other ImmuneACCESS disease sequences. Using fastp at Q25 and MiXCR, TCRdb reprocessed the public reads and kept productive beta chains. Merged by CDR3 protein, the rows form single entries marked with the most common genes and DNA. These V and J calls rely on TCRdb rather than the paper's analysis. The sample table lists about 280,000 distinct CDR3 sequences, 85% of them with a count of one. The ten top clones hold around 0.12% of the sample.

Inclusive of the bounding cysteine and phenylalanine, the CDR3 is 14 residues long. The only DNA kept is the CDR3, 42 bases in frame from the first base. V and J are trimmed by 0 bases and 5 bases, and the gene matches miss 2 bases of the junction. For CDR1 and CDR2, the germline V gene lists SGDLS and YYNGEE. The material sequenced was CD8+ T cells from PBMCs. The V and J segments used are TRBV9 and TRBJ2-7; 10 bases in the junction line up with TRBD1. The sequence was collected from a human donor with multiple sclerosis. The CDR3 region: CASSVGGQGDEQYF. In nucleotides, the sequence is TGTGCCAGCAGCGTAGGAGGACAGGGGGACGAGCAGTACTTC.